Below are 6 T cell receptor beta chains sequenced from a single sample in a study of response to subunit inactivated influenza vaccine. TCRdb reprocessed the RT-PCR reads via MiXCR and lists one record per CDR3 protein. The sample shows 500,000 to 600,000 distinct CDR3 sequences, about 11% of them seen only once. These sequences were also reported in another study, on T cells expressing NK-cell markers. From that second work: With UMIs, 5'RACE template switching was used to make TCR beta cDNA.

Material: PBMCs from blood, obtained on the day of vaccination. The receptors shown here come from a man between 45 and 60 years old who received an inactivated influenza vaccine.

The V gene is TRBV24-1, the J gene TRBJ2-3; TRBD1 aligns across 9 bases. CDR3 length equals 15 residues. With 4 bases clipped from V and 4 bases from J, the junction kept 5 bases outside the gene matches. The germline V gene encodes CDR1 KGHDR and CDR2 SFDVKD. CDR3 sequence reads: CATSDLTGGSDTQYF. The CDR3 coding sequence is TGTGCCACCAGTGACCTGACAGGGGGGTCAGATACGCAGTATTTT.

This clonotype was detected ten times or more. The chain recombines TRBV7-9 with TRBJ2-7; 11 bases match TRBD2. The CDR3 covers 17 residues. V shed 5 bases, J shed 3 bases, and the junction held 12 bases outside the gene matches. Germline assignment: CDR1 SEHNR and CDR2 FQNEAQ (reference sequence). CDR3 residues: CASSQKRGTSGDYEQYF. DNA for the CDR3: TGTGCCAGCAGCCAGAAGAGAGGGACTAGCGGCGACTACGAGCAGTACTTC.

This clonotype was detected a few times. CDR3 in amino acids: CASIGANSPLHF. The CDR3 DNA is TGTGCCAGCATCGGGGCAAATTCACCCCTCCACTTT. The V and J genes are TRBV12-3 or TRBV12-4 and TRBJ1-6, with a tentative D call TRBD1 (5 bases). The CDR3 loop spans 12 amino acids. The V end was cut by 7 bases, the J end by 7 bases, with 8 bases between.

This clonotype was observed at least ten times. This sequence joins TRBV5-1 and TRBJ2-7, with TRBD1 as a possible D gene (6 bases). This CDR3 contains 15 residues. CDR1 and CDR2 (germline): SGHRS, YFSETQ. Trimming removed 0 bases at V and 3 bases at J, with 13 bases between. The CDR3 DNA sequence: TGCGCCAGCAGCTTGGCCGGAGACAGGTTCTACGAGCAGTACTTC. Translating it yields CASSLAGDRFYEQYF.

This clonotype was detected a few times. The V and J genes are TRBV18 and TRBJ1-6; 7 positions agree with TRBD1. With 3 bases clipped from V and 7 bases from J, the junction kept 6 bases outside the gene matches. This CDR3 has 15 amino acids. Per germline, CDR1 KGHSH and CDR2 LQKENI. The CDR3 sequence is CASSPRTGENSPLHF. CDR3 DNA: TGTGCCAGCTCACCGAGGACAGGAGAGAATTCACCCCTCCACTTT.

Many counts were recorded for this clonotype. The V gene is TRBV28, the J gene TRBJ2-1, with TRBD1 matching 8 bases. V lost 5 bases and J lost 7; bases outside the gene matches: 13. Germline V gene lookup returns CDR1 MDHEN and CDR2 SYDVKM. This CDR3 has 16 residues. Written as DNA, the CDR3 is TGTGCCAGCAGTAGGCCATCAGGGGGCGCGGGAAATGAGCAGTTCTTC. Translated: CASSRPSGGAGNEQFF.